The rows below give T cell receptor beta chains drawn from one sample of a study of Graves' ophthalmopathy and Graves' hyperthyroidism. One entry per CDR3 protein results from TCRdb running MiXCR on the multiplex PCR reads. The sample contains about 210,000 distinct CDR3 sequences, approximately 28% of which appear only once. The specimen sequenced was peripheral blood. These receptors all come from a middle-aged man with Graves' ophthalmopathy. Each CDR3 is given with its conserved first and last residue. Fields, in order: clone size, V gene, J gene, D gene, CDR3 protein, CDR3 DNA. The D gene is left open where the match is weak. The size of a clone is reported for some rows only, either as once, few or many, or as a class for expanded clones.

many	TRBV27	TRBJ1-2	-	CASSLHRVGNAGYTF	TGTGCCAGCAGTCTCCATAGGGTAGGGAACGCAGGCTACACCTTC
many	TRBV6-5	TRBJ2-5	TRBD2	CASSYSLARQETQYF	TGTGCCAGCAGTTACTCACTAGCGAGACAAGAGACCCAGTACTTC
-	TRBV10-1	TRBJ2-7	TRBD1	CASRSGQGHEQYF	TGCGCCAGCAGATCTGGACAGGGCCACGAGCAGTACTTC
-	TRBV24-1	TRBJ1-2	TRBD1	CATSENDRDAYTF	TGTGCCACCAGTGAAAACGACAGGGATGCCTACACCTTC
many	TRBV3-1	TRBJ2-5	TRBD1	CASSQDEGAETQYF	TGTGCCAGCAGCCAAGATGAGGGGGCGGAGACCCAGTACTTC
many	TRBV7-2	TRBJ1-5	TRBD1	CASSSRTGSNQPQHF	TGTGCCAGCAGCTCTCGGACAGGTAGCAATCAGCCCCAGCATTTT
many	TRBV30	TRBJ2-7	-	CAWSGGHGGVYEQYF	TGTGCCTGGAGTGGGGGACACGGAGGGGTCTACGAGCAGTACTTC
-	TRBV11-1	TRBJ2-7	TRBD2	CASSLPGLAGAGEQYF	TGTGCCAGCAGCTTACCCGGACTAGCGGGAGCGGGTGAGCAGTACTTC
few	TRBV20-1	TRBJ1-1	-	CSAPSDRNTEAFF	TGCAGTGCTCCTTCGGACAGGAACACTGAAGCTTTCTTT
many	TRBV7-2	TRBJ2-7	-	CASSFLSYEQYF	TGTGCCAGCAGCTTCCTATCCTACGAGCAGTACTTC
many	TRBV2	TRBJ2-5	-	CASEAETQYF	TGTGCCAGCGAGGCAGAGACCCAGTACTTC
-	TRBV28	TRBJ1-2	-	CASSAVGYGYTF	TGTGCCAGCAGTGCCGTTGGCTATGGCTACACCTTC
many	TRBV15	TRBJ1-3	-	CATSRSQDTLSGNTIYF	TGTGCCACCAGCAGAAGTCAAGACACTCTCTCTGGAAACACCATATATTTT
-	TRBV6-1	TRBJ1-3	-	CASLENTIYF	TGTGCCAGCCTTGAGAACACCATATATTTT
many	TRBV28	TRBJ2-5	-	CASRPGIGGGQETQYF	TGTGCCAGCCGCCCGGGGATCGGGGGAGGTCAAGAGACCCAGTACTTC
-	TRBV6-5	TRBJ1-6	-	CASSYSKGGNSPLHF	TGTGCCAGCAGTTACTCGAAAGGGGGGAATTCACCCCTCCACTTT
-	TRBV9	TRBJ1-5	-	CASSVGDFLSNQPQHF	TGTGCCAGCAGCGTAGGGGATTTCTTGAGCAATCAGCCCCAGCATTTT
many	TRBV20-1	TRBJ2-7	TRBD1	CSARGSGGSYEQYF	TGCAGTGCTCGGGGCTCAGGGGGCTCCTACGAGCAGTACTTC
-	TRBV6-2/TRBV6-3	TRBJ2-7	-	CASSYPGIPYEQYF	TGTGCCAGCAGTTACCCCGGTATTCCCTACGAGCAGTACTTC
-	TRBV6-1	TRBJ2-2	-	CAWARTGGELFF	TGTGCCTGGGCCAGGACTGGCGGGGAGCTGTTTTTT
many	TRBV30	TRBJ1-2	-	CASQDVYGYTF	TGTGCCTCCCAGGACGTCTATGGCTACACCTTC
many	TRBV20-1	TRBJ2-7	-	CSASGSGEQYF	TGCAGTGCTAGCGGGAGTGGCGAGCAGTACTTC
many	TRBV12-3/TRBV12-4	TRBJ2-2	-	CASSQAPAGGELFF	TGTGCCAGCAGTCAGGCTCCCGCCGGGGGGGAGCTGTTTTTT
many	TRBV6-5	TRBJ2-7	TRBD2	CASSRTSGYEQYF	TGTGCCAGCTCAAGGACTAGCGGGTACGAGCAGTACTTC
-	TRBV6-1	TRBJ2-5	-	CASSRDPRDLGKETQYF	TGTGCCAGCAGTCGCGACCCCCGGGACCTCGGGAAAGAGACCCAGTACTTC
many	TRBV29-1	TRBJ2-7	-	CSVGGLTGGSSYEQYF	TGCAGCGTTGGGGGGCTAACCGGGGGGTCCTCCTACGAGCAGTACTTC
many	TRBV28	TRBJ1-2	TRBD1	CASRSGQGDGYTF	TGTGCCAGCAGATCGGGACAGGGAGATGGCTACACCTTC